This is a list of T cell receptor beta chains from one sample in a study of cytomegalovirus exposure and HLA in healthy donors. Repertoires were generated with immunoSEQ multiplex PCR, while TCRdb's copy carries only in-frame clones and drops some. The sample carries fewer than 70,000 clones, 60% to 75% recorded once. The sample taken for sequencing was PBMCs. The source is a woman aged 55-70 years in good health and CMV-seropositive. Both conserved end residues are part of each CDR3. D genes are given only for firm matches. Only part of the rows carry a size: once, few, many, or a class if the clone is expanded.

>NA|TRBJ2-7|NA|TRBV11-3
CASSLRGGGGYEQYF
TGTGCCAGCAGCTTAAGGGGGGGCGGCGGTTACGAGCAGTACTTC
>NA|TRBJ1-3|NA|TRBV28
CASSLPPGSGNTIYF
TGTGCCAGCAGTTTACCCCCAGGGTCTGGAAACACCATATATTTT
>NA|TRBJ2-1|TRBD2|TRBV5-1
CASSLSGGGVNEQFF
TGCGCCAGCAGCTTAAGCGGGGGAGGGGTCAATGAGCAGTTCTTC
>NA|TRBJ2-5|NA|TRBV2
CASSDGSGETQYF
TGTGCCAGCAGTGATGGTTCCGGGGAGACCCAGTACTTC
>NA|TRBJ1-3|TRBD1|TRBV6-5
CASSEGASGNTIYF
TGTGCCAGCAGTGAGGGGGCGTCTGGAAACACCATATATTTT
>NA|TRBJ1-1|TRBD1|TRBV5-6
CASSRRTGVLNTEAFF
TGTGCCAGCAGCCGCCGGACAGGGGTATTGAACACTGAAGCTTTCTTT
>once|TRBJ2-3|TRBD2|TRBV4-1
CASSHLAPPGGKGTDTQYF
TGCGCCAGCAGCCACCTAGCCCCGCCGGGGGGTAAGGGCACAGATACGCAGTATTTT
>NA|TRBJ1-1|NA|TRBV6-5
CASSYRGRGTEAFF
TGTGCCAGCAGTTATCGTGGCAGGGGAACTGAAGCTTTCTTT
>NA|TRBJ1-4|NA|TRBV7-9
CASSLVSQGEKLFF
TGTGCCAGCAGCTTAGTCAGTCAGGGGGAAAAACTGTTTTTT
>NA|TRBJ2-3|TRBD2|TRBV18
CASSPRSSGDTDTQYF
TGTGCCAGCTCACCACGTTCTAGCGGTGACACAGATACGCAGTATTTT
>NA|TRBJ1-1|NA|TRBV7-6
CASSSTGTMNTEAFF
TGTGCCAGCAGCAGCACAGGGACGATGAACACTGAAGCTTTCTTT
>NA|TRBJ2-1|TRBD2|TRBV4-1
CASSQDGAGGWNEQFF
TGCGCCAGCAGCCAAGATGGAGCGGGGGGTTGGAATGAGCAGTTCTTC
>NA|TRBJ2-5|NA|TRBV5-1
CASSYTGLGTQYF
TGCGCCAGCAGCTATACAGGGTTGGGGACCCAGTACTTC
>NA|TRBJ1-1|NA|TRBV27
CASSFYPGLNTEAFF
TGTGCCAGCAGTTTCTATCCAGGGTTGAACACTGAAGCTTTCTTT
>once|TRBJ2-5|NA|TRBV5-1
CASSLHRRGGPETQYF
TGCGCCAGCAGCCTCCATAGGCGGGGAGGACCAGAGACCCAGTACTTC
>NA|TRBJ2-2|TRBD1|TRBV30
CAWSVSTGSGTGELFF
TGTGCCTGGAGTGTCTCGACAGGGTCGGGCACCGGGGAGCTGTTTTTT
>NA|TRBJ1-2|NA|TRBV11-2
CASSRGGFLKYGYTF
TGTGCCAGCAGCCGCGGGGGGTTTCTCAAGTATGGCTACACCTTC
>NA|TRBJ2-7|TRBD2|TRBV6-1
CASSAGQDTGTSGAEQYF
TGTGCCAGCAGTGCGGGACAGGACACTGGGACTAGCGGAGCCGAGCAGTACTTC
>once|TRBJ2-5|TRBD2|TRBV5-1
CASTPGGLAGRETQYF
TGCGCCAGCACGCCGGGAGGACTAGCGGGACGAGAGACCCAGTACTTC
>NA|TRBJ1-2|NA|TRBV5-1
CASSPGGGNYGYTF
TGCGCCAGCAGCCCCGGGGGAGGTAACTATGGCTACACCTTC
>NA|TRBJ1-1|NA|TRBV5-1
CASSLAERNTEAFF
TGCGCCAGCAGCTTGGCCGAGAGAAACACTGAAGCTTTCTTT